The TCR beta chain under discussion was sequenced for a study of blood T cell repertoires in COVID-19. Study-level information: In each case, the material was cDNA or gDNA derived from T cells, B-cell-depleted T cells, or PBMCs.

CDR3 size: 14 residues. Germline lookup yields CDR1 MNHEY and CDR2 SMNVEV (reference sequence). V lost 4 bases and J lost 8, with 17 bases in between. Here immunoSEQ multiplex PCR was the method, and the copy in TCRdb shows in-frame clones only, minus some. The sample comprises under 250,000 clones, 75% to 90% of which are singletons, and about 3.3% rests with the top ten. Sequences were obtained from PBMCs or T cells enriched from blood (not recorded which). The V gene is TRBV27, the J gene TRBJ1-2, with D possibly matching TRBD1 (6 bases). The TCR was taken from a woman younger than 35 in a cohort exposed to, infected with or recovered from COVID-19 (not recorded which). The CDR3 DNA reads TGTGCCAGCAGTTCCCATGAGGGGGAGTTGGGCTACACCTTC. Translated, it gives CASSSHEGELGYTF.